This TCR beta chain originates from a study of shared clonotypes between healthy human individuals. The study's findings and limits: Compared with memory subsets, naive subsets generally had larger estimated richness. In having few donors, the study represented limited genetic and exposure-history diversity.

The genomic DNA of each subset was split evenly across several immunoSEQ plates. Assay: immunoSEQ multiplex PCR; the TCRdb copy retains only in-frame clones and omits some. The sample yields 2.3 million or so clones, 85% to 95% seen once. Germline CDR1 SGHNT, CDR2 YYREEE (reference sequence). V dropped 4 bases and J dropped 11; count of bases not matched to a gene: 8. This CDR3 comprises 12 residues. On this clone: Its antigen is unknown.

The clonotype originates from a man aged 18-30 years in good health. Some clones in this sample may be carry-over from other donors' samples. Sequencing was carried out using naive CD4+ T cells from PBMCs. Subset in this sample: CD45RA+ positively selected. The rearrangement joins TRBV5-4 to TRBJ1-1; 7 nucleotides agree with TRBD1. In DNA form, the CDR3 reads TGTGCCAGCAGCCAGGACAGGAACGACGCTTTCTTT. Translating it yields CASSQDRNDAFF.